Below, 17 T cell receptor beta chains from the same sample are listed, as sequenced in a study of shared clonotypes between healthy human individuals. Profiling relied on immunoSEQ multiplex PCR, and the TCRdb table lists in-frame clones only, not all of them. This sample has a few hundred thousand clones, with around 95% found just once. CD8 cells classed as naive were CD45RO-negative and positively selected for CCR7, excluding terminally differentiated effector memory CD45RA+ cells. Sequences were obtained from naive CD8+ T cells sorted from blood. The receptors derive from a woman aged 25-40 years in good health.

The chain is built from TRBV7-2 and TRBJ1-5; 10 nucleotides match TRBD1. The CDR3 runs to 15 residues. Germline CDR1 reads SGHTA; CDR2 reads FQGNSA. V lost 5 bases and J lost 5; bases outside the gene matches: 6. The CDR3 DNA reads TGTGCCAGCAGCGGCCGGGACAGGGGTCATCAGCCCCAGCATTTT. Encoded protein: CASSGRDRGHQPQHF.

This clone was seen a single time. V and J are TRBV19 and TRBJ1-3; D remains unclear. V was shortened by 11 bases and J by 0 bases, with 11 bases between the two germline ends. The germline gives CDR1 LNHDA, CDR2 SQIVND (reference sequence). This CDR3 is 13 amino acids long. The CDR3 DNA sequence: TGTGCCTTGTGGCACAGCTCTGGAAACACCATATATTTT. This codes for CALWHSSGNTIYF.

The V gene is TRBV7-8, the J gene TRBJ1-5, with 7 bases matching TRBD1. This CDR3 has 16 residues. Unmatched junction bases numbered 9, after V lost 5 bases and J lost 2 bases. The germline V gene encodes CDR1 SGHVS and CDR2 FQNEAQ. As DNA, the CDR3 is TGTGCCAGCAGCGCACAGGGGCTCTATGGCAATCAGCCCCAGCATTTT. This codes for CASSAQGLYGNQPQHF.

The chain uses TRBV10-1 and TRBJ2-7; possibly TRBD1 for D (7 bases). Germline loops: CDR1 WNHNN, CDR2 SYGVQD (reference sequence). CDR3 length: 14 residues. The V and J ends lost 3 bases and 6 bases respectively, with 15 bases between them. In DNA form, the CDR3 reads TGCGCCAGCAGTGATGCCAGGGGGGAACCCGAGCAGTACTTC. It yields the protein CASSDARGEPEQYF.

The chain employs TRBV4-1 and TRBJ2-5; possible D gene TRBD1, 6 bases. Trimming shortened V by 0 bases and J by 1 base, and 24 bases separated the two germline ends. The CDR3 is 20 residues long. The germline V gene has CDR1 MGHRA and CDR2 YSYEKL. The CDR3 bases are TGCGCCAGCAGCCAAGAGCCTCACTTGCAGGGGAACCCCCTCCAAGAGACCCAGTACTTC. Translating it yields CASSQEPHLQGNPLQETQYF.

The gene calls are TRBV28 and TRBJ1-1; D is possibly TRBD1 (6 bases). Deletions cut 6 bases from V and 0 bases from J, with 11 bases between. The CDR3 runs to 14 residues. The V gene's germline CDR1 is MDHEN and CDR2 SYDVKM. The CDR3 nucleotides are TGTGCCAGCAGCGCCAGGGGCGTGAACACTGAAGCTTTCTTT. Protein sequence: CASSARGVNTEAFF.

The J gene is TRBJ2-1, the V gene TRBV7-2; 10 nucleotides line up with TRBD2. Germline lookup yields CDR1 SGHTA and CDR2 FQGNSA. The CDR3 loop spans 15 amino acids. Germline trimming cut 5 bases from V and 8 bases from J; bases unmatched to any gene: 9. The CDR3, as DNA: TGTGCCAGCAGCCGGCTAGCGGGAGTTGGGGATGAGCAGTTCTTC. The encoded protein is CASSRLAGVGDEQFF.

The CDR3 region is CASNSGNYEQYF. The CDR3 DNA reads as TGTGCCAGCAATAGCGGGAACTACGAGCAGTACTTC. The J gene is TRBJ2-7, the V gene TRBV7-9; the match to TRBD2 covers 8 bases. With 7 bases clipped from V and 3 bases from J, the junction kept 2 bases outside the gene matches. Germline CDR1 and CDR2: SEHNR and FQNEAQ (reference sequence). This CDR3 has 12 amino acids.

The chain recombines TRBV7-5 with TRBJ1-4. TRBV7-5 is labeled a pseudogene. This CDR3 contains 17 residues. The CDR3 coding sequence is TGTGTCAGAAGCGCCTCGGGGGAGATGGAAGCTAATGAAAAACTGTTTTTT. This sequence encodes CVRSASGEMEANEKLFF.

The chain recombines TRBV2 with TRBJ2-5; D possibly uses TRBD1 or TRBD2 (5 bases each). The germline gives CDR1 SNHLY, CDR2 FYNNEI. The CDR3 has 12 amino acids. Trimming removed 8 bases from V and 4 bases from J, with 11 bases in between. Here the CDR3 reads CASEGSRETQYF. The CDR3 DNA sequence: TGTGCCAGCGAGGGGTCGCGAGAGACCCAGTACTTC.

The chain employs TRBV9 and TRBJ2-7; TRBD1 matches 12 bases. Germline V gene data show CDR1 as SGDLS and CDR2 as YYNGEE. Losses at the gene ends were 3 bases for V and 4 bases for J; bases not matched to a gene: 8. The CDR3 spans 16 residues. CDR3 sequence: CASSGAGTGGEYEQYF. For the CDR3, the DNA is TGTGCCAGCAGCGGAGCCGGGACAGGGGGCGAGTACGAGCAGTACTTC.

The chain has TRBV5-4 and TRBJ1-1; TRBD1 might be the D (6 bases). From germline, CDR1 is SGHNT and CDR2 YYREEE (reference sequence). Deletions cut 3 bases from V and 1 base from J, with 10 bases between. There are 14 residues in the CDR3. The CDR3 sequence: CASSYRVSNTEAFF. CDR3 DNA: TGTGCCAGCAGCTACAGGGTATCGAACACTGAAGCTTTCTTT. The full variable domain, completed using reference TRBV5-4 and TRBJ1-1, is ETGVTQSPTHLIKTRGQQVTLRCSSQSGHNTVSWYQQALGQGPQFIFQYYREEENGRGNFPPRFSGLQFPNYSSELNVNALELDDSALYLCASSYRVSNTEAFFGQGTRLTVV.

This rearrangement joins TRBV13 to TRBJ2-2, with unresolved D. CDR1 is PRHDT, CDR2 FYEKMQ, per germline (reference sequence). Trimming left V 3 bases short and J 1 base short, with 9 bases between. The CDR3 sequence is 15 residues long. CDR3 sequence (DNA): TGTGCCAGCAGCTTTGGGCGGAAGAACACCGGGGAGCTGTTTTTT. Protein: CASSFGRKNTGELFF.

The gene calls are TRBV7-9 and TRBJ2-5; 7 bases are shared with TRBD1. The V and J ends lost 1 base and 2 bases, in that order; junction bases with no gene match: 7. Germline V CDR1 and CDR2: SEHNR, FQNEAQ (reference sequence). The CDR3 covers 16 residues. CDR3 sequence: CASSLGGGAGQETQYF. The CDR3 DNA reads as TGTGCCAGCAGCTTAGGAGGGGGCGCTGGGCAAGAGACCCAGTACTTC.

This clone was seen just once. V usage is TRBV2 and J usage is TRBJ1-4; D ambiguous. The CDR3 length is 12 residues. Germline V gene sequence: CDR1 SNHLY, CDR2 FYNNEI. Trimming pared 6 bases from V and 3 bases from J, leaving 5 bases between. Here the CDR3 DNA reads TGTGCCAGCAGGGATTCTAATGAAAAACTGTTTTTT. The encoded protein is CASRDSNEKLFF.

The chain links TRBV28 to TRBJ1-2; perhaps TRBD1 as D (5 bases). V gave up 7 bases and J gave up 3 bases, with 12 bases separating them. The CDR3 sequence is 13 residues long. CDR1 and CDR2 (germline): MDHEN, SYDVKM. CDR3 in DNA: TGTGCCAGCACCCCCCTGGGGGACTATGGCTACACCTTC. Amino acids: CASTPLGDYGYTF.

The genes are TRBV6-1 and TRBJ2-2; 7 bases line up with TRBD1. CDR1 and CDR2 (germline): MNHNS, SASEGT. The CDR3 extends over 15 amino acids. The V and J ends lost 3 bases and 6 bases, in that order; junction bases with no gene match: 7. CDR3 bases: TGTGCCAGCAGTGAGGTTAGGGGGCAGGCCGGGGAGCTGTTTTTT. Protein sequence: CASSEVRGQAGELFF.